This entry is about one T cell receptor (beta chain). This clonotype was recorded many times. What antigen it recognizes has not been identified. Base-call qualities are not available, and no considerably larger clone is one nucleotide away. The label giving this sample's treatment or condition can be read as: live attenuated yellow fever vaccine strain. PBMCs were isolated from peripheral blood using a standard Ficoll-Paque protocol. Dynabeads CD4 and CD8 positive selection kits were used to isolate the CD4 and CD8 T-cell fractions. TriZol was used to extract RNA from bulk PBMCs, from CD4 and CD8 fractions, and from dextramer-positive and dextramer-negative fractions. These data belong to a study of T cells after yellow fever vaccination (dated by TCRdb to the late 2010s). At the level of the whole study: The SMART-Seq v4 Ultra Low Input RNA kit was used to prepare libraries from fractions with low cell numbers. The cohort comprised two healthy male donors, one aged 18 to 30 and one aged 30 to 40 years. Blood was drawn at multiple timepoints before and after primary and secondary immunization, with bulk PBMC replicates and cell subsets isolated. To track T-cell clones before and after primary and booster YFV17D yellow fever vaccination, bulk TCR alpha and beta repertoires were sequenced longitudinally. General study outcomes and caveats: After the booster, most clones that had expanded after primary vaccination were detected again (over 95% of CD4 and under 90% of CD8), suggesting broad maintenance of memory. The secondary T-cell response was found to be weaker but faster than the primary response, with a peak reached on day 5 rather than on day 15. Computational filtering was required because FACS-sorted repertoires could contain abundant contaminating clonotypes from the bulk population. Because only two donors were included in the study, the extent to which the findings can be generalized is limited. A small fraction of clonotypes showed up in both the CD4 and CD8 compartments, probably as a result of convergent recombination.

The data were produced on an Illumina NovaSeq 6000. TCR cDNA was synthesized by 5'RACE template switching, through which a universal primer site and unique molecular identifiers were introduced. Priming of cDNA synthesis was performed from both the TCR alpha and TCR beta constant segments. Two PCR steps were used to amplify libraries, with sample barcodes and sequencing adapters being added in the second step. Sequencing of the libraries was done on either Illumina HiSeq 2500 (2x100 bp) or NovaSeq (2x150 bp). Regarding the original processing steps: Reads were demultiplexed and collapsed into UMI consensus sequences with MIGEC, and V(D)J alignment was performed with MiXCR. Using edgeR on replicate PBMC samples, clonotypes were called vaccine-responding if FDR was below 0.01 and the log2 fold change was above 5 up to day 15. CD4 or CD8 identity was assigned to each bulk clonotype according to whether the clonotype was present at higher abundance in the sequenced CD4 repertoire or the sequenced CD8 repertoire. TCRdb reprocessing: public reads trimmed at Q25 with fastp, clones called with MiXCR, in-frame beta chains kept. Each CDR3 protein gets just one entry, which takes the most common genes and DNA from the rows behind it. The V and J calls and clone size are TCRdb's, not the authors'. For this sample the table gives a few hundred thousand distinct CDR3 sequences, of which 5.2% were detected only once. Clones ranked in the top ten supply around 3.3% of the sample.

The germline V gene supplies CDR1 SNHLY and CDR2 FYNNEI. The CDR3 contains 13 residues, cysteine and phenylalanine counted. Only the CDR3 DNA stays, 39 bases, in frame from base 1. V drops 3 bases and J drops 5 bases, leaving 9 bases in between. The input for sequencing was CD4+ T cells sorted from PBMCs, taken on the day of the yellow fever booster vaccination. Rearrangement joined TRBV2 to TRBJ2-3; the best D guess is TRBD2, with 6 bases matching. This clonotype was sampled from a man between 18 and 29 years old who received the YFV17D yellow fever vaccine. The nucleotide sequence is TGTGCCAGCAGTGAGCTAGCGAAAGATACGCAGTATTTT. It specifies CASSELAKDTQYF.